This TCR beta chain was found in a study of monozygotic twins with inflammatory bowel disease. Study-wide points: Support was lacking for any single strong IBD-associated signal or clonotype. Repertoire similarity did not differ between concordant and discordant twins, perhaps due to limited power.

TCRdb re-called the 5' RACE reads and shows each CDR3 protein once, DNA omitted. The table lists about 420,000 distinct CDR3 sequences, with 2% to 2.5% in the top ten. Donors gave approximately 2.5 ml of blood apiece. Note on this clonotype: Antigen: not known.

In germline, CDR1 is MGHRA, CDR2 YSYEKL. CDR3 length: 13 residues. The receptor was derived from a human donor with ulcerative colitis or Crohn's disease, or a healthy co-twin of an affected twin (not recorded which). The source material was blood. V and J are TRBV4-1 and TRBJ1-6. The CDR3 reads CASSQDGNSPLHF.